These T cell receptor beta chains were read from a single sample in a study of T cell clones after liver transplantation. Assay: immunoSEQ multiplex PCR; the TCRdb copy retains only in-frame clones and omits some. The table includes 75,000 to 95,000 clones, 80% to 90% detected once. Sequencing used CD4+ T cells from blood, obtained around 50 months after liver transplant. The receptors derive from a human patient who received a liver transplant. Some of the T cells might come from the graft donor. Each CDR3 is given with its conserved first and last residue. Fields, in order: D gene, J gene, V gene, CDR3 protein. D genes are given only for firm matches.

d_call: TRBD2; j_call: TRBJ2-7; v_call: TRBV28; cdr3_aa: CASRTSGRAYEQYF
d_call: .; j_call: TRBJ2-1; v_call: TRBV30; cdr3_aa: CAWSVQHNEQFF
d_call: TRBD1; j_call: TRBJ2-1; v_call: TRBV29-1; cdr3_aa: CSVASDRGRGNEQFF
d_call: .; j_call: TRBJ2-3; v_call: TRBV29-1; cdr3_aa: CSVGRTDTQYF
d_call: .; j_call: TRBJ2-7; v_call: TRBV11-2; cdr3_aa: CASSLRRGQTFDEQYF
d_call: .; j_call: TRBJ2-7; v_call: TRBV28; cdr3_aa: CASSDVSPPEQYF
d_call: .; j_call: TRBJ1-1; v_call: TRBV5-5; cdr3_aa: CASSLGGGVNTEAFF
d_call: .; j_call: TRBJ2-5; v_call: TRBV7-2; cdr3_aa: CASSPAVQETQYF
d_call: .; j_call: TRBJ1-5; v_call: TRBV7-2; cdr3_aa: CASSSGGPARQPQHF
d_call: .; j_call: TRBJ2-5; v_call: TRBV29-1; cdr3_aa: CSVTDFQETQYF
d_call: .; j_call: TRBJ2-6; v_call: TRBV11-3; cdr3_aa: CASSPSGANVLTF
d_call: TRBD1; j_call: TRBJ2-1; v_call: TRBV9; cdr3_aa: CASSYDRALYNEQFF
d_call: .; j_call: TRBJ2-7; v_call: TRBV6-5; cdr3_aa: CASSYGQGGRNEQYF
d_call: .; j_call: TRBJ2-3; v_call: TRBV7-9; cdr3_aa: CASSLNLLPTDTQYF
d_call: TRBD2; j_call: TRBJ2-3; v_call: TRBV11-2; cdr3_aa: CASSVTTSGGADTQYF
d_call: TRBD2; j_call: TRBJ2-3; v_call: TRBV28; cdr3_aa: CASSDLAGGTDTQYF
d_call: .; j_call: TRBJ1-1; v_call: TRBV9; cdr3_aa: CASSDSRVAEAFF
d_call: TRBD1; j_call: TRBJ2-7; v_call: TRBV11-2; cdr3_aa: CASSRGQGAYEQYF
d_call: TRBD2; j_call: TRBJ2-2; v_call: TRBV5-6; cdr3_aa: CASTPTPSGGYTGELFF
d_call: TRBD2; j_call: TRBJ2-1; v_call: TRBV10-2; cdr3_aa: CASNTGGYNEQFF
d_call: .; j_call: TRBJ2-7; v_call: TRBV28; cdr3_aa: CASSLGGQSYEQYF
d_call: .; j_call: TRBJ1-1; v_call: TRBV18; cdr3_aa: CASSPRDGFEAFF
d_call: .; j_call: TRBJ2-5; v_call: TRBV19; cdr3_aa: CASSIVVGETQYF
d_call: TRBD1; j_call: TRBJ2-3; v_call: TRBV7-2; cdr3_aa: CASSLESGGYADTQYF
d_call: TRBD2; j_call: TRBJ2-3; v_call: TRBV4-2; cdr3_aa: CASSQDLPHWGGTSTDTQYF
d_call: TRBD2; j_call: TRBJ2-7; v_call: TRBV7-2; cdr3_aa: CASSLARSTSGRTYEQYF
d_call: .; j_call: TRBJ1-5; v_call: TRBV9; cdr3_aa: CASSLGDQPQHF
d_call: TRBD1; j_call: TRBJ2-3; v_call: TRBV4-2; cdr3_aa: CASSWGQVSTDTQYF
d_call: .; j_call: TRBJ2-7; v_call: TRBV11-2; cdr3_aa: CASSLGSEEQYF
d_call: .; j_call: TRBJ2-7; v_call: TRBV20-1; cdr3_aa: CSARQSYEQYF
d_call: .; j_call: TRBJ2-5; v_call: TRBV29-1; cdr3_aa: CSVERVKETQYF
d_call: .; j_call: TRBJ1-5; v_call: TRBV19; cdr3_aa: CASSTQGLRGNQPQHF
d_call: .; j_call: TRBJ1-5; v_call: TRBV18; cdr3_aa: CASSPPGFRQQRYSNQPQHF
d_call: .; j_call: TRBJ1-5; v_call: TRBV7-2; cdr3_aa: CASSSTLDQPQHF
d_call: .; j_call: TRBJ2-4; v_call: TRBV7-9; cdr3_aa: CASSFSSRTPEAKNIQYF
d_call: TRBD2; j_call: TRBJ2-1; v_call: TRBV5-1; cdr3_aa: CASSLAGTRGINEQFF